Below are 27 T cell receptor beta chains sequenced from a single sample in a study of post-analysis software for immune sequencing data. For these TCRs, the target antigens are not known. Study results and caveats: Controls showed lower frequencies than patients for several TRBV segments, and TRBV5-6, TRBV5-1 and TRBV20-1 were among these.

The TCR beta cDNA libraries contained unique molecular identifiers. From the PCR reads, TCRdb called clonotypes with MiXCR, one entry per CDR3 protein. The table records hundreds of thousands of distinct CDR3 sequences, more than 50% of them present only once. Sequenced sample: blood. The receptors come from a girl between 2 and 10 years old with multiple sclerosis.

J is TRBJ2-3 and V is TRBV20-1, with 8 bases that match TRBD2. Germline V gene lookup returns CDR1 DFQATT and CDR2 SNEGSKA (reference sequence). CDR3 length equals 18 residues. Trimming at V came to 0 bases and at J to 4 bases, leaving 15 bases not matched to a gene. The CDR3 DNA reads TGCAGTGCTAGAGATCCGTATACAGGCGGGGGGCAGGCAGATACGCAGTATTTT. This translates into CSARDPYTGGGQADTQYF.

The V gene is TRBV6-5, the J gene TRBJ1-5; D might be TRBD1 (6 bases). This CDR3 region has 14 residues. The germline CDR1 and CDR2 sequences are MNHEY and SVGAGI. The V and J ends lost 2 bases and 3 bases respectively, with 8 bases between them. CDR3 protein: CASSYGQHNQPQHF. For the CDR3, the DNA is TGTGCCAGCAGTTACGGACAGCACAATCAGCCCCAGCATTTT.

V is TRBV6-2 or TRBV6-3 and J is TRBJ1-1; possible D gene TRBD1, 5 bases. The length of the CDR3 is 16 residues. Germline loops: CDR1 MNHEY, CDR2 SVGEGT. Trimming shortened V by 3 bases and J by 1 base, and 15 bases separated the two germline ends. As DNA, the CDR3 is TGTGCCAGCAGTTATCGGAAAGGGGCCTCGAACACTGAAGCTTTCTTT. Translating gives CASSYRKGASNTEAFF.

V is TRBV12-3 or TRBV12-4 and J is TRBJ1-5; tentative D call: TRBD1 (5 bases). V dropped 7 bases and J dropped 3 bases, with 13 bases sitting between them. This CDR3 region has 14 residues. The CDR3 DNA sequence: TGTGCCAGCATCGGGGGAAACTTCAATCAGCCCCAGCATTTT. It yields the protein CASIGGNFNQPQHF.

This clonotype was seen only a few times. The chain is built from TRBV12-3 or TRBV12-4 and TRBJ2-3; 16 nucleotides match TRBD2. V was pared by 6 bases and J by 0 bases, with 6 bases of the junction left unmatched. The length of the CDR3 is 18 residues. CDR3 loop: CASSEGTSGRGSTDTQYF. CDR3 in DNA: TGTGCCAGCAGCGAGGGGACTAGCGGGAGGGGAAGCACAGATACGCAGTATTTT.

The chain carries TRBV20-1 and TRBJ2-3; 12 bases align to TRBD2. This CDR3 comprises 15 residues. Germline trimming cut 3 bases from V and 5 bases from J; bases unmatched to any gene: 6. Germline V gene data show CDR1 as DFQATT and CDR2 as SNEGSKA (reference sequence). The chain's CDR3 is CSASLTSGGIDTQYF. The DNA for the CDR3 is TGCAGTGCTAGTCTGACTAGCGGGGGCATAGATACGCAGTATTTT.

This clonotype was counted a few times. The V and J genes are TRBV12-3 or TRBV12-4 and TRBJ2-1; D is tentatively TRBD1 or TRBD2 (5 bases each). The CDR3 runs 15 residues. V gave up 5 bases and J gave up 9 bases, with 20 bases separating them. The CDR3 DNA sequence: TGTGCCAGCAGTCACGGGACGGGGATATGGAGTGAGCAGTTCTTC. It encodes CASSHGTGIWSEQFF.

This clonotype was picked up a small number of times. This sequence joins TRBV7-2 and TRBJ1-4; D unclear. Germline V lookup: CDR1 SGHTA, CDR2 FQGNSA. The germline V and J ends were trimmed by 1 base and 8 bases, with 5 bases remaining between them. The CDR3 runs 12 residues. This chain's CDR3 is CASSLVGEKLFF. In DNA form, the CDR3 reads TGTGCCAGCAGCTTAGTAGGGGAAAAACTGTTTTTT.

The chain combines TRBV5-1 with TRBJ2-5, with D possibly matching TRBD1 (6 bases). V dropped 4 bases and J dropped 2 bases, with 15 bases sitting between them. The CDR3 runs 15 residues. Germline assignment: CDR1 SGHRS and CDR2 YFSETQ. For the CDR3, the DNA is TGCGCCAGCAGCCCAGGGACACCCTCGCAAGAGACCCAGTACTTC. Amino acids: CASSPGTPSQETQYF.

This clonotype was detected only a few times. The chain combines TRBV11-3 with TRBJ2-1; perhaps D is TRBD1 or TRBD2 (6 bases each). Trimming removed 3 bases from V and 5 bases from J, with 14 bases in between. Germline loops: CDR1 SGHNT, CDR2 YENEEA. The CDR3 has 15 amino acids. CDR3 in DNA: TGTGCCAGCAGCTTCACGGGGGCGGTGGACAATGAGCAGTTCTTC. Amino acid sequence: CASSFTGAVDNEQFF.

Only a few counts were recorded for this clonotype. The V gene is TRBV15, the J gene TRBJ2-3; perhaps TRBD2 as D (6 bases). Germline V gene sequence: CDR1 LNHNV, CDR2 YYDKDF (reference sequence). V lost 4 bases and J 3 bases, leaving 11 bases between the germline ends. CDR3 length equals 14 residues. The CDR3 is CATSTGRSTDTQYF. The CDR3 DNA reads TGTGCCACCAGCACCGGGAGATCAACAGATACGCAGTATTTT.

This clonotype was recorded a few times. V and J are TRBV24-1 and TRBJ2-3, with D uncertain. V lost 2 bases, J lost 2 bases, and 1 base lay in between. The CDR3 extends over 12 amino acids. The germline gives CDR1 KGHDR, CDR2 SFDVKD. The chain's CDR3 is CATSDSTDTQYF. In DNA form, the CDR3 reads TGTGCCACCAGTGATTCCACAGATACGCAGTATTTT.

The J gene is TRBJ2-1, the V gene TRBV6-4; D remains unclear. V was cut by 3 bases and J by 1 base, with 16 bases left in between. This CDR3 has 17 residues. CDR1 MRHNA and CDR2 SNTAGT come from the germline V gene. For the CDR3, the DNA is TGTGCCAGCAGTGAAGGCTCCGTTGCAGAGTCCTACAATGAGCAGTTCTTC. It encodes CASSEGSVAESYNEQFF.

This clonotype occurred a few times. The rearrangement joins TRBV13 to TRBJ2-5, with a tentative D call TRBD1 (6 bases). The V gene lost 4 bases and the J gene lost 4 bases, with 31 bases spanning the gap. Germline loops: CDR1 PRHDT, CDR2 FYEKMQ (reference sequence). The CDR3 covers 20 residues. In DNA, the CDR3 is TGTGCCAGCAGCTCCTTCCGGGACGCCACAGGGAAGGGGGAAGGAGAGACCCAGTACTTC. Translated, it gives CASSSFRDATGKGEGETQYF.

This clonotype has a handful of counts. The gene calls are TRBV5-1 and TRBJ2-7; D perhaps matches TRBD2 (5 bases). Deletions cut 4 bases from V and 2 bases from J, with 16 bases between. Germline V gene data show CDR1 as SGHRS and CDR2 as YFSETQ. The CDR3 sequence is 15 residues long. CDR3 in amino acids: CASSQNRAGTYEQYF. The CDR3 nucleotides are TGCGCCAGCAGCCAGAACCGGGCCGGGACCTACGAGCAGTACTTC.

V usage is TRBV20-1 and J usage is TRBJ2-3, with 11 bases aligning to TRBD2. Per the germline V gene, CDR1 is DFQATT and CDR2 is SNEGSKA (reference sequence). J gave up 4 bases and V 2 bases, and 14 bases lay outside the gene matches. The CDR3 is 18 amino acids. CDR3 coding DNA: TGCAGTGCTAGACTTAGTAGCGGGAGGGCCGGGCGGCCAGATACGCAGTATTTT. Its translation: CSARLSSGRAGRPDTQYF.

The genes are TRBV7-2 and TRBJ1-1, with 8 bases lining up with TRBD1. The CDR3 spans 14 residues. J lost 5 bases, V lost 8 bases, and 10 bases had no gene match. The germline V gene encodes CDR1 SGHTA and CDR2 FQGNSA. The CDR3 is CASGQGAWWTEAFF. Here the CDR3 DNA reads TGTGCCAGCGGGCAGGGGGCCTGGTGGACTGAAGCTTTCTTT.

The CDR3 is CASSDEAPQRGGYTF. The CDR3 coding sequence is TGTGCCAGCAGCGACGAGGCCCCTCAGAGAGGTGGCTACACCTTC. V usage is TRBV6-4 and J usage is TRBJ1-2, with D unclear. CDR3 length: 15 residues. Germline CDR1 reads MRHNA; CDR2 reads SNTAGT. V was cut by 6 bases and J by 7 bases, with 21 bases left in between.

The chain combines TRBV4-2 with TRBJ2-7; D not resolved. Germline-derived CDR1 and CDR2 are LGHNA and YNFKEQ. Trimming took off 0 bases at V and 3 bases at J, with 6 bases between the two ends. CDR3 size: 13 residues. The CDR3 region has the DNA TGTGCCAGCAGCCAAGAGGGTCTCTACGAGCAGTACTTC. The encoded protein is CASSQEGLYEQYF.

The chain combines TRBV5-1 with TRBJ2-1, with D tentatively TRBD2 (6 bases). This CDR3 region has 12 residues. Trimming stripped 7 bases from V and 6 bases from J, with 11 bases between. Germline V gives CDR1 SGHRS, CDR2 YFSETQ. This CDR3 reads CASGAGCNEQFF. CDR3 bases: TGCGCCAGCGGGGCGGGGTGCAATGAGCAGTTCTTC.

The gene calls are TRBV5-1 and TRBJ1-1, with TRBD1 as a possible D gene (6 bases). There are 13 residues in the CDR3. V was shortened by 3 bases and J by 10 bases, with 16 bases between the two germline ends. Germline V gene sequence: CDR1 SGHRS, CDR2 YFSETQ. The CDR3 coding sequence is TGCGCCAGCAGCTCGGGAACAGGGTATCTAGCTTTCTTT. Amino acids: CASSSGTGYLAFF.

The rearrangement links TRBV29-1 to TRBJ2-1, with D hard to call. The germline gives CDR1 SQVTM, CDR2 ANQGSEA. V dropped 5 bases and J dropped 5 bases, with 10 bases sitting between them. CDR3 length: 12 residues. CDR3 protein: CSVIRLNNEQFF. CDR3 nucleotides: TGCAGCGTTATCAGACTTAACAATGAGCAGTTCTTC.

This clonotype was found once. The chain couples TRBV12-3 or TRBV12-4 to TRBJ2-7, with 13 bases identical to TRBD2. After removal of 6 bases from V and 3 bases from J, the junction contained 5 bases not matched to a gene. The CDR3 spans 15 residues. This CDR3 reads CASSPTSGRLYEQYF. CDR3 in DNA: TGTGCCAGCAGCCCGACTAGCGGGAGGCTCTACGAGCAGTACTTC.

This clonotype was seen a handful of times. The V and J genes are TRBV6-2 or TRBV6-3 and TRBJ2-2; no definite D call. The CDR3 is made up of 16 amino acids. V lost 4 bases, J lost 3 bases, and 15 bases lay in between. Germline loops: CDR1 MNHEY, CDR2 SVGEGT. CDR3 coding DNA: TGTGCCAGCAGTTTAGACCTTGGATACGACACCGGGGAGCTGTTTTTT. Its translation: CASSLDLGYDTGELFF.

The chain combines TRBV28 with TRBJ2-3; 9 bases align to TRBD1. The junction had 17 bases not matched to a gene; V was cut back by 0 bases and J by 7 bases. CDR1 is MDHEN, CDR2 SYDVKM, per germline. The CDR3 has 19 amino acids. The DNA of the CDR3 is TGTGCCAGCAGTTTATGGCGGACAGGGGTTTTTTCTGAGGTGAATACGCAGTATTTT. It encodes CASSLWRTGVFSEVNTQYF.

This clonotype was seen only a few times. The chain couples TRBV5-1 to TRBJ2-3; TRBD1 aligns across 8 bases. Germline values: CDR1 SGHRS, CDR2 YFSETQ. This CDR3 is built from 15 residues. Trimming cost V 0 bases and J 2 bases; bases outside gene matches: 2. The CDR3 nucleotides read TGCGCCAGCAGCTTGGACCAGGGGGCCACAGATACGCAGTATTTT. It yields the protein CASSLDQGATDTQYF.

The chain uses TRBV6-2 or TRBV6-3 and TRBJ2-1; D possibly matches TRBD1 or TRBD2 (6 bases each). CDR1 and CDR2 (germline): MNHEY, SVGEGT. V was cut by 0 bases and J by 8 bases, with 8 bases left in between. This CDR3 is built from 13 residues. The CDR3 region is CASSYSGGHEQFF. In nucleotides, the CDR3 is TGTGCCAGCAGTTACTCGGGGGGCCATGAGCAGTTCTTC.